This T cell receptor (beta chain) stems from a study of T cells in Graves' hyperthyroidism and ophthalmopathy. Study-level points and caveats: Most expanded thyroid clonotypes above 0.001 recurred in blood.

Every diagnosis used clinical symptoms, serum thyroxine and TRAb, thyroid ultrasound and orbital computed tomography. This clonotype occurred many times. Its antigen is currently unknown. Amplification yielded TCR beta CDR3 regions, with RNA transcripts as the source. When the TCR CDR3 underwent first-round RT-PCR, the HTBI primer set was used. In TCRdb, the multiplex PCR reads were re-called with MiXCR into one record per CDR3 protein. The table shows under 450,000 distinct CDR3 sequences, with 15% to 20% occurring only once. This receptor was identified in a woman between 25 and 40 years old with Graves' hyperthyroidism that later progressed to Graves' ophthalmopathy. The specimen sequenced was blood.

In DNA form, the CDR3 reads TGTGCCAGCAGTTTATTTGCAAGGGAGACCCAGTACTTC. This sequence encodes CASSLFARETQYF. The V gene is TRBV28, the J gene TRBJ2-5; D not certain. Germline values: CDR1 MDHEN, CDR2 SYDVKM. Trimming took 1 base from V and 5 from J, leaving 8 bases between them. The CDR3 is 13 residues long.